This T cell receptor beta chain is drawn from a study of sequential checkpoint blockade in melanoma. Treatment specified: randomized to nivolumab then ipilimumab (arm A) or the reverse (arm B). PBMC sorting kept live CD3+CD8+ cells without CD19 or CD56. Sequencing was performed with immunoSEQ multiplex PCR; in TCRdb, only in-frame clones are kept and a portion is missing. The profile covers some 12,000 clones, with over 75% appearing a single time and 7.5% taken by the ten largest. CDR3 size: 13 residues. Germline-derived CDR1 and CDR2 are SGHTA and FQGNSA. V was shortened by 3 bases and J by 0 bases, with 3 bases between the two germline ends.

Specimen: CD8+ T cells sorted from blood (inferred from file names), collected from a patient given nivolumab and ipilimumab in sequence. The sequence was collected from a human donor with melanoma. The gene calls are TRBV7-2 and TRBJ2-1; D uncertain. The CDR3 sequence is CASSFSSYNEQFF. The CDR3 coding sequence is TGTGCCAGCAGCTTTAGCTCCTACAATGAGCAGTTCTTC.